The 9 T cell receptor beta chains listed next were all sequenced from one sample in a study of vaccination and CD4 T cells after COVID-19. This sample's treatment: approximately 9-day PBMC culture with coronavirus spike peptide pools or control peptides (ViraFEST assay). During the years 2011-2018, before the COVID-19 pandemic, the unexposed donor's CD4+ T cells were collected. Antigens for these TCRs are unknown. Sequence data for DNA of cultured CD4+ T cells were generated by the Oncomine TCR Beta short-read assay. In TCRdb, the PCR reads were re-called with MiXCR into one record per CDR3 protein. Here the sample spans thousands of distinct CDR3 sequences, 40% to 60% being singletons. The sample was CD4+ T cells from blood, cultured in vitro. The receptors derive from a human donor in good health.

The V call is TRBV5-1, the J call TRBJ2-7; possibly TRBD1 or TRBD2 for D (5 bases each). V was clipped by 0 bases and J by 9 bases, with 10 bases between them. This CDR3 is built from 12 residues. Germline V lookup: CDR1 SGHRS, CDR2 YFSETQ. In nucleotides, the CDR3 is TGCGCCAGCAGCTTGGGAGGGGTAGGGCAGTACTTC. Translation: CASSLGGVGQYF.

J is TRBJ1-6 and V is TRBV6-1; TRBD1 matches at 7 bases. Germline lookup yields CDR1 MNHNS and CDR2 SASEGT. This CDR3 comprises 15 residues. The junction had 12 bases not matched to a gene; V was cut back by 7 bases and J by 9 bases. CDR3 sequence (DNA): TGTGCCAGCAAAACAGTCGGACAGGCCCGTTCACCCCTCCACTTT. It specifies CASKTVGQARSPLHF.

Only a few counts were recorded for this clonotype. The rearrangement links TRBV7-9 to TRBJ1-5; D may be TRBD1 (5 bases). Between the trimmed V and J ends, which lost 1 base and 1 base, there was a span of 5 bases. This CDR3 is built from 14 residues. CDR1 and CDR2 (germline): SEHNR, FQNEAQ (reference sequence). The CDR3 bases are TGTGCCAGCAGCTTAGAGGGGAGCAATCAGCCCCAGCATTTT. Its protein product is CASSLEGSNQPQHF.

This rearrangement joins TRBV5-1 to TRBJ2-3; D call uncertain. Germline V gives CDR1 SGHRS, CDR2 YFSETQ. The V end lost 0 bases, the J end lost 0 bases, and 8 bases lay between the germline ends. The CDR3 totals 15 residues. CDR3 amino acids: CASSLDVISTDTQYF. The CDR3, as DNA: TGCGCCAGCAGCTTGGACGTGATTAGCACAGATACGCAGTATTTT.

The chain combines TRBV19 with TRBJ1-1; D not certain. The CDR3 consists of 13 residues. The V end was cut by 5 bases, the J end by 0 bases, with 7 bases between. CDR1 LNHDA and CDR2 SQIVND come from the germline V gene (reference sequence). CDR3 in amino acids: CASSSDLNTEAFF. As DNA, the CDR3 is TGTGCCAGTAGTTCGGACCTGAACACTGAAGCTTTCTTT. Full variable domain (rest looked up from reference TRBV19 and TRBJ1-1): DGGITQSPKYLFRKEGQNVTLSCEQNLNHDAMYWYRQDPGQGLRLIYYSQIVNDFQKGDIAEGYSVSREKKESFPLTVTSAQKNPTAFYLCASSSDLNTEAFFGQGTRLTVV.

The chain links TRBV25-1 to TRBJ2-7, with 13 bases matching TRBD2. The CDR3 loop spans 14 amino acids. V shed 2 bases and J 7 bases; nucleotides not matched to a gene: 2. Germline assignment: CDR1 MGHDK and CDR2 SYGVNS. The CDR3 DNA reads TGTGCCAGCAGTGAAGGGGGACTAGCGGGGGAGCAGTACTTC. Its protein product is CASSEGGLAGEQYF.

The chain employs TRBV6-1 and TRBJ2-7; D gene ambiguous. Germline V gene sequence: CDR1 MNHNS, CDR2 SASEGT. This CDR3 is built from 11 residues. Trimming shortened V by 7 bases and J by 3 bases, and 7 bases separated the two germline ends. In DNA form, the CDR3 reads TGTGCCAGCACTGGAATCTACGAGCAGTACTTC. Protein sequence: CASTGIYEQYF.

The rearrangement uses TRBV10-3 and TRBJ1-1, with 9 bases fitting TRBD1. After removal of 5 bases from V and 5 bases from J, the junction contained 6 bases not matched to a gene. The CDR3 totals 14 residues. Germline CDR1 and CDR2: ENHRY and SYGVKD. The CDR3 DNA reads TGTGCCATCAGTAGTACCGGGACAGGGACTGAAGCTTTCTTT. Protein product: CAISSTGTGTEAFF.

The genes are TRBV14 and TRBJ1-6; D is undetermined. Trimming removed 3 bases from V and 0 bases from J, with 21 bases in between. This CDR3 is built from 20 residues. Looked up from germline, CDR1 is SGHDN and CDR2 is FVKESK. Written as DNA, the CDR3 is TGTGCCAGCAGCCAGTCCGGACGAAAGGAACGGGGCTCCTATAATTCACCCCTCCACTTT. This translates into CASSQSGRKERGSYNSPLHF.